This T cell receptor beta chain came from a study of cytomegalovirus exposure and HLA in healthy donors. This table comes from immunoSEQ multiplex PCR, and its TCRdb copy is limited to in-frame clones, with some not included. The sample yields approximately 120,000 clones, approximately 91% seen once. Trimming left V 0 bases short and J 3 bases short, with 12 bases between. Germline assignment: CDR1 SGHDT and CDR2 YYEEEE. There are 16 residues in the CDR3. Sequencing used PBMCs. The TCR was taken from a young woman in good health and CMV-seronegative. The J gene is TRBJ2-2, the V gene TRBV5-6; D remains unclear. CDR3 sequence: CASSLGLSDHTGELFF. The CDR3 coding sequence is TGTGCCAGCAGCTTGGGGTTGAGCGATCACACCGGGGAGCTGTTTTTT.